This TCR beta chain was found in a study of OX40 agonist ivuxolimab in advanced cancers. In the study overall: Ivuxolimab, which targeted the costimulatory receptor OX40 (CD134), was an agonistic, fully human IgG2 monoclonal antibody. Intravenous ivuxolimab was administered to patients every 2 weeks at six dose levels: 0.01, 0.1, 0.3, 1.5, 3 and 10 mg/kg. Of the 50 or so patients in dose escalation, about 20 had hepatocellular carcinoma, about 15 had melanoma, 9 had renal cell carcinoma and 9 had head and neck cancer. A male proportion of 75% to 85% and a mean age of approximately 55 years, ranging from 23 to 79, were recorded for the dose-escalation cohort. Patients were allowed to have had prior anti-PD-1, anti-PD-L1 or anti-CTLA-4 therapy, and 40% of the dose-escalation patients had previously received checkpoint inhibitors. Partial responses were achieved by three dose-escalation patients, of whom one had hepatocellular carcinoma and two had cutaneous melanoma. Peripheral TCRbeta sequencing aimed to test whether ivuxolimab altered TCR sequence diversity and caused clonal T-cell expansion. The monotherapy dose-escalation portion (N ≈ 55 patients) of the phase I ivuxolimab trial is reported in the paper.

The trial excluded patients who had a history of autoimmune disease or who were on systemic immunosuppression. Peripheral blood for TCR sequencing was collected from all dose cohorts at baseline, on cycle 4 day 1, and on cycle 7 day 1. The samples were drawn from a first-in-human, open-label, multicenter phase I dose-escalation trial of ivuxolimab. Adults with locally advanced or metastatic melanoma, renal cell, hepatocellular, or head and neck squamous cell carcinoma were enrolled in the trial. Before TCR sequencing, CD4+ and CD8+ T cells were separately sorted from peripheral blood. About this clone itself: There is no known antigen for this receptor. No per-base quality is available; no much larger clone lies one base away.

Here is what the overall study found, with its caveats: Antigen specificity was not determined for the clonally expanded peripheral T cells. Partial responders in the 0.1-3.0 mg/kg groups had among the lowest normalized peripheral clonal expansion, especially among CD8+ T cells. Low levels of normalized T-cell clonal expansion were also shown by some nonresponding patients. After ivuxolimab, more expanded clones were found on average in CD8+ T cells than in CD4+ T cells. At doses of 0.1 to 3.0 mg/kg, clonal expansion of both CD4+ and CD8+ T cells in blood was seen between baseline and week 6.

For sequencing of the TCRbeta CDR3 region, genomic DNA was extracted from the sorted cells. The immunoSEQ Assay was used for sequencing of TCRbeta CDR3 regions. TCRdb took this table from immuneACCESS and kept in-frame rearrangements with V and J called. Such tables lack part of the clones; where checked against another copy, unresolved V genes explain under half of the gap, and the rest is unexplained. The sample table records about 76,000 clones; 70% to 90% of these occur just once. Of the sample, less than 6% is held by the ten largest clones. Based on the germline V gene, the CDR1 and CDR2 sequences are KGHSH and LQKENI. The CDR3 holds 13 amino acids from the cysteine to the phenylalanine. Of all the DNA, just the CDR3 is kept, 39 bases in frame from base 1. V lost 5 bases and J lost 1 base; the stretch between them is 9 bases long.

This specimen was CD4+ or CD8+ T cells sorted from blood, taken in a trial of the OX40 agonist ivuxolimab. The chain couples TRBV18 to TRBJ2-7; the D gene is not confidently resolved. This TCR was sampled from an adult with an advanced solid tumor such as melanoma, head and neck, liver or kidney cancer. The CDR3 in this case is CASSFGQSYEQYF. The sequenced DNA is TGTGCCAGCTCATTCGGTCAGTCCTACGAGCAGTACTTC.